Sequencing of this T cell receptor beta chain was carried out in a study of cytomegalovirus exposure and HLA in healthy donors. About the research overall: The same platform was used for the 100 to 150 validation repertoires and the roughly 730 first-cohort repertoires, a later analysis reported.

Whole-study findings and limits: The authors listed 150 or so TCR beta chains as cytomegalovirus-associated. Some public TCRs appeared in many individuals, while most sequences were rare.

A word on this clone: What it recognizes is unknown.

The V gene end was trimmed by 6 bases and the J gene end by 3 bases; junction bases not matched to a gene: 4. Germline CDR1 and CDR2: MNHEY and SVGAGI. This CDR3 is built from 14 residues. TCRdb's table, derived via immunoSEQ multiplex PCR, lists solely in-frame clones and lacks some. The table has some 140,000 clones, roughly 81% seen once. The gene calls are TRBV6-5 and TRBJ2-7, with 11 bases identical to TRBD2. Input material: PBMCs. The clonotype was recovered from a woman aged 25 to 45 in good health and CMV-seronegative. CDR3 in amino acids: CASSRTSGHYEQYF. The CDR3 nucleotides are TGTGCCAGCAGCCGGACTAGCGGGCACTACGAGCAGTACTTC.